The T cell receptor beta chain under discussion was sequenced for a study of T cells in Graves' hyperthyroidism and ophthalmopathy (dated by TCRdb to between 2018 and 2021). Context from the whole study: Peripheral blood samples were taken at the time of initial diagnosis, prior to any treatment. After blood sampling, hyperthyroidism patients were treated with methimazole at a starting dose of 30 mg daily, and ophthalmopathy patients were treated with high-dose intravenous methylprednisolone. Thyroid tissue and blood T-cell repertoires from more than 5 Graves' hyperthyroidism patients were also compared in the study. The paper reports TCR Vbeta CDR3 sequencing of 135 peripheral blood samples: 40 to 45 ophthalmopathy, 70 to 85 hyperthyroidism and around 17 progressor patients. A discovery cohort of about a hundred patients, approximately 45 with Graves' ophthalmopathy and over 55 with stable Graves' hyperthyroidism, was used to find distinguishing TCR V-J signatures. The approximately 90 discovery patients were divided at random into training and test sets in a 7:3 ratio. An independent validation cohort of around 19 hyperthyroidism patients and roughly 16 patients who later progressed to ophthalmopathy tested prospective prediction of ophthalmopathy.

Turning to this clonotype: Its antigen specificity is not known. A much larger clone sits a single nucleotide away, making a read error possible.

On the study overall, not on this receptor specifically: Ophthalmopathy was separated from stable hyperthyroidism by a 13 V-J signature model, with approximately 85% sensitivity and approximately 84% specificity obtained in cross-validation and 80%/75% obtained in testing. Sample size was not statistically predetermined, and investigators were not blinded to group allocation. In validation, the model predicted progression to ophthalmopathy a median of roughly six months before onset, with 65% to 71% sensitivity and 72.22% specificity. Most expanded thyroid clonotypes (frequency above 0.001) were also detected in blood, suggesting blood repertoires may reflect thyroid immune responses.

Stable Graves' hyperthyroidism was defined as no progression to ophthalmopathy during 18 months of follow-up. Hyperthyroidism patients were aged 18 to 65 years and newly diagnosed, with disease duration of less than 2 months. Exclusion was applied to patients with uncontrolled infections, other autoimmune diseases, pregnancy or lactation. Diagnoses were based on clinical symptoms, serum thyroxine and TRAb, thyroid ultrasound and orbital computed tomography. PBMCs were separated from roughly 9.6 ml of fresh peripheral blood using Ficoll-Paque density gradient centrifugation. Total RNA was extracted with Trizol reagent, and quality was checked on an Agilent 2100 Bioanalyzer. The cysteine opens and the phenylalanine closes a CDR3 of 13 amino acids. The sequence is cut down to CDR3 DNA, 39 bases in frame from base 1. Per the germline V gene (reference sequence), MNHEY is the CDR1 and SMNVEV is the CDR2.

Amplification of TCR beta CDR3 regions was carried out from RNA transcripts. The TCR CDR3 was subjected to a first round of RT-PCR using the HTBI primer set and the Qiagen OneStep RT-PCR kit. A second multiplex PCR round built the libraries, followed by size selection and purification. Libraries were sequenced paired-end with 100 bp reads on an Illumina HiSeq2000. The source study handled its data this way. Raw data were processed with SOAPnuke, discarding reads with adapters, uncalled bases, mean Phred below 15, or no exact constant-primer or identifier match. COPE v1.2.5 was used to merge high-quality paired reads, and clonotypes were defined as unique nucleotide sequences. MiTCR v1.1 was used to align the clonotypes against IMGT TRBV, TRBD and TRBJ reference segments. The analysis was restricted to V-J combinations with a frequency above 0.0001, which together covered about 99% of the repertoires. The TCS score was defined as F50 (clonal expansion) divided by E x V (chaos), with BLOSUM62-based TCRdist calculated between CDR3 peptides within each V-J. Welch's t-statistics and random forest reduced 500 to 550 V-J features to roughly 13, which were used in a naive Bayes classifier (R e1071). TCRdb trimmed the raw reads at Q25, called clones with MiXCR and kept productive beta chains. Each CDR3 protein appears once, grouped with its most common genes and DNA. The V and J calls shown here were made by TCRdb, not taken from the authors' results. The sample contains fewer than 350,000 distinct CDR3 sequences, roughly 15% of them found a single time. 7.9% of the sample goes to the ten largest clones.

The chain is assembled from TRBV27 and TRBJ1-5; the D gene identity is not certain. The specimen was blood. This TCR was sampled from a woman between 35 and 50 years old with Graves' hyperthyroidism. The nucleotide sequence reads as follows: TGTGCCAGCAGTTTCGGCCAGAATCGGCCCCAGCATTTT. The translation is CASSFGQNRPQHF.